These 31 T cell receptor beta chains came from one sample sequenced in a study of regulatory T cells in long-lasting Graves disease. Time point specified: persistent/refractory GD, antithyroid drugs over 5 years with positive TRAb. RNA isolated from PBMCs was used to make the TCR library. Arm-PCR of CDR3 regions with iRepertoire HTBI primers generated TCR beta libraries. TCRdb used MiXCR to reprocess the multiplex PCR reads, holding one entry per CDR3 protein. Altogether 400,000 to 500,000 distinct CDR3 sequences are present, less than 25% being singletons, with the ten largest covering over 7.5%. Sequenced material: peripheral blood mononuclear cells (PBMCs), taken when the disease was refractory, from a patient treated with antithyroid drugs. These receptors were collected from a female donor with Graves disease.

A remark on this clonotype: Compared with germline, one end of the junction differs, possibly owing to a read error. The chain employs TRBV19 and TRBJ1-1; D not certain. CDR1 is LNHDA, CDR2 SQIVND, per germline (reference sequence). This CDR3 spans 13 amino acids. This CDR3 is CASSIGLNTDAFF. CDR3 sequence (DNA): TGTGCCAGTAGTATAGGACTGAACACTGATGCTTTCTTT.

This clonotype was detected many times. The genes are TRBV29-1 and TRBJ2-7, with TRBD2 matching over 7 bases. The germline V gene has CDR1 SQVTM and CDR2 ANQGSEA. CDR3 size: 12 residues. The V gene end was trimmed by 4 bases and the J gene end by 2 bases; junction bases not matched to a gene: 2. The CDR3, as DNA: TGCAGCGTTGTAGCGGGCACCTACGAGCAGTACTTC. Translating it yields CSVVAGTYEQYF.

V and J are TRBV19 and TRBJ1-5, with TRBD1 matching over 9 bases. Germline assignment: CDR1 LNHDA and CDR2 SQIVND (reference sequence). With V trimmed by 7 bases and J by 3 bases, 7 bases remained unmatched. The CDR3 spans 15 residues. The CDR3: CASILTGGSNQPQHF. CDR3 nucleotide sequence: TGTGCCAGTATTCTAACAGGGGGCTCCAATCAGCCCCAGCATTTT. The whole variable domain, filled in from reference TRBV19 and TRBJ1-5, reads DGGITQSPKYLFRKEGQNVTLSCEQNLNHDAMYWYRQDPGQGLRLIYYSQIVNDFQKGDIAEGYSVSREKKESFPLTVTSAQKNPTAFYLCASILTGGSNQPQHFGDGTRLSIL.

On this clonotype itself: This may be a read error, as it is one base from a much larger clone. The chain has TRBV11-2 and TRBJ2-7; 12 positions match TRBD1. V lost 11 bases and J lost 3; bases outside the gene matches: 14. This CDR3 spans 16 amino acids. Germline CDR1 is SGHAT and CDR2 is FQNNGV. The CDR3 sequence: CAVSGTGGSRLYEQYF. The CDR3 bases are TGTGCCGTCTCCGGGACAGGGGGCTCTCGACTCTACGAGCAGTACTTC.

This clonotype was seen repeatedly, ten times or more. The chain is built from TRBV28 and TRBJ1-1; the D is unclear. CDR3 length: 11 amino acids. Germline V gives CDR1 MDHEN, CDR2 SYDVKM. With 2 bases removed from V and 11 bases from J, the gap between germline ends came to 9 bases. The chain's CDR3 is CASSLTDTAFF. The CDR3 bases are TGTGCCAGCAGTTTAACGGATACGGCTTTCTTT. Full variable domain (rest looked up from reference TRBV28 and TRBJ1-1): DVKVTQSSRYLVKRTGEKVFLECVQDMDHENMFWYRQDPGLGLRLIYFSYDVKMKEKGDIPEGYSVSREKKERFSLILESASTNQTSMYLCASSLTDTAFFGQGTRLTVV.

The V and J genes are TRBV29-1 and TRBJ2-7; D gene uncertain. Germline V gives CDR1 SQVTM, CDR2 ANQGSEA. The CDR3 sequence is 14 residues long. V dropped 5 bases and J dropped 5 bases, with 19 bases sitting between them. CDR3 in DNA: TGCAGCGTTTGTTTCGGGCCCCGATGCGACGAGCAGTACTTC. Its translation: CSVCFGPRCDEQYF.

There are many counts of this clonotype. The chain recombines TRBV27 with TRBJ2-2, with D uncertain. The CDR3 runs 14 residues. V lost 6 bases, J lost 2 bases, and 10 bases lay in between. Germline V gene sequence: CDR1 MNHEY, CDR2 SMNVEV (reference sequence). CDR3: CASSLTLNTGELFF. As DNA, the CDR3 is TGTGCCAGCAGCCTGACACTTAACACCGGGGAGCTGTTTTTT.

Comment on this clonotype: Possible read error: a much larger clone is one base away. The V call is TRBV6-1, the J call TRBJ2-7; no clear D. This CDR3 comprises 13 residues. In germline, CDR1 is MNHNS, CDR2 SASEGT. The CDR3 is CAGRPGPRVRQYF. The CDR3 DNA reads TGTGCCGGCAGACCCGGGCCCCGAGTACGGCAGTACTTC.

This clonotype was seen ten or more times. V and J are TRBV3-1 and TRBJ2-5; D possibly corresponds to TRBD1 (5 bases). This CDR3 spans 13 amino acids. V was pared by 5 bases and J by 5 bases, with 12 bases between. The germline V gene has CDR1 LGHDT and CDR2 YNNKEL (reference sequence). CDR3 protein: CASSAGFLETQYF. The CDR3 nucleotides read TGTGCCAGCAGCGCAGGGTTTTTGGAGACCCAGTACTTC.

The table lists this clonotype with many counts. The chain links TRBV6-1 to TRBJ2-7, with 8 bases fitting TRBD1. Germline V lookup: CDR1 MNHNS, CDR2 SASEGT. V lost 11 bases, J lost 2 bases, and 11 bases stayed unmatched. CDR3 size: 14 residues. The DNA of the CDR3 is TGTGCCGTTTCTGGGGGACAGGAAACCTACGAGCAGTACTTC. Protein sequence: CAVSGGQETYEQYF.

This chain links TRBV7-6 with TRBJ2-2; the match to TRBD2 covers 10 bases. V lost 1 base to trimming and J lost 4 bases; unmatched junction nucleotides: 3. The CDR3 spans 16 residues. Germline-derived CDR1 and CDR2 are SGHVS and FNYEAQ. CDR3 nucleotides: TGTGCCAGCAGCTTAGTGTCTAGCGGGAGCACCGGGGAGCTGTTTTTT. This gives the protein CASSLVSSGSTGELFF.

This clonotype has ten or more counts. The rearrangement joins TRBV6-1 to TRBJ2-2, with no clear D. V gave up 7 bases and J gave up 0 bases, with 9 bases separating them. Germline CDR1 is MNHNS and CDR2 is SASEGT. This CDR3 spans 14 amino acids. CDR3 sequence: CASITQPNTGELFF. CDR3 bases: TGTGCCAGCATAACACAACCGAACACCGGGGAGCTGTTTTTT.

This clonotype has at least ten counts. The V and J genes are TRBV10-3 and TRBJ2-4; 15 bases line up with TRBD2. The germline V gene encodes CDR1 ENHRY and CDR2 SYGVKD. CDR3 size: 16 residues. The V segment lost 6 bases and the J segment 6 bases; nucleotides outside the gene matches: 6. Here the CDR3 reads CAISPGLAGGRNIQYF. CDR3 coding DNA: TGTGCCATCAGCCCGGGACTAGCGGGAGGTCGAAACATTCAGTACTTC.

This clonotype was seen only a few times. The chain has TRBV12-3 or TRBV12-4 and TRBJ2-1; D possibly corresponds to TRBD2 (6 bases). Trimming shortened V by 6 bases and J by 5 bases, and 14 bases separated the two germline ends. This CDR3 spans 14 amino acids. The CDR3 coding sequence is TGTGCCAGCAGCGTATTTGGCGGGGACAATGAGCAGTTCTTC. Protein product: CASSVFGGDNEQFF.

In its sample, this clonotype was seen a few times. Sequence at one end of the junction differs from germline and may be a read error. The chain has TRBV5-1 and TRBJ2-5; no reliable D call. The CDR3 extends over 14 amino acids. Germline assignment: CDR1 SGHRS and CDR2 YFSETQ. CDR3 nucleotide sequence: TGTGCCAGCAGTCCAAGTGGCGTCCAAGAGACCCAGTACTTC. Residues: CASSPSGVQETQYF.

At least ten counts were recorded for this clonotype. CDR3 region: CASSLVGTADLGIQYF. DNA of the CDR3: TGTGCCAGCAGCTTAGTCGGGACAGCTGACCTTGGCATTCAGTACTTC. The rearrangement joins TRBV7-3 to TRBJ2-4, with TRBD1 matching 7 bases. J was trimmed by 9 bases and V by 2 bases; bases with no gene match: 13. This CDR3 is 16 amino acids long. Per the germline V gene, CDR1 is SGHTA and CDR2 is FQGTGA. The full variable domain, with the rest looked up from reference TRBV7-3 and TRBJ2-4, is GAGVSQTPSNKVTEKGKYVELRCDPISGHTALYWYRQSLGQGPEFLIYFQGTGAADDSGLPNDRFFAVRPEGSVSTLKIQRTERGDSAVYLCASSLVGTADLGIQYFGAGTRLSVL.

This chain joins TRBV4-1 and TRBJ2-6; D is uncertain. The CDR3 consists of 18 residues. Germline V gene data show CDR1 as MGHRA and CDR2 as YSYEKL. V shed 3 bases and J shed 6 bases, with 21 bases lying between them. CDR3 sequence (DNA): TGCGCCAGCAGCCACATCGAAGACCTTGAGGAGTCGGCCAACGTCCTGACTTTC. It is translated as CASSHIEDLEESANVLTF.

This clonotype was detected only a few times. This rearrangement joins TRBV27 to TRBJ2-7, with 7 bases identical to TRBD1. The germline CDR1 and CDR2 sequences are MNHEY and SMNVEV (reference sequence). The CDR3 is made up of 14 amino acids. Trimming cost V 7 bases and J 2 bases; bases outside gene matches: 8. The CDR3 region has the DNA TGTGCCAGCAAGGGGGACAGCACCCCCTACGAGCAGTACTTC. This gives the protein CASKGDSTPYEQYF.

The chain carries TRBV30 and TRBJ1-1, with 8 bases aligning to TRBD1. The CDR3 consists of 13 residues. CDR1 and CDR2 from the germline V gene are GTSNPN and SVGIG (reference sequence). After removal of 5 bases from V and 2 bases from J, the junction contained 4 bases not matched to a gene. CDR3 nucleotides: TGTGCCTGGGGCGACAGGGGAAACACTGAAGCTTTCTTT. Encoded protein: CAWGDRGNTEAFF.

At least ten counts were recorded for this clonotype. The chain recombines TRBV29-1 with TRBJ2-7, with 10 positions matching TRBD1. The V gene end was trimmed by 0 bases and the J gene end by 5 bases; junction bases not matched to a gene: 7. Per germline, CDR1 SQVTM and CDR2 ANQGSEA. The CDR3 runs to 15 residues. CDR3 DNA sequence: TGCAGCGTTGAAGATCGGGGACAGGGGAGGGACGAGCAGTACTTC. Its translation: CSVEDRGQGRDEQYF.

There are many counts of this clonotype. The chain employs TRBV7-2 and TRBJ2-7; D may match TRBD1 or TRBD2 (7 bases each). This CDR3 comprises 17 residues. With 3 bases removed from V and 0 bases from J, the gap between germline ends came to 18 bases. Germline CDR1 and CDR2: SGHTA and FQGNSA. The CDR3: CASSFPEAGQSSYEQYF. The DNA of the CDR3 is TGTGCCAGCAGCTTCCCCGAAGCGGGACAGAGCTCCTACGAGCAGTACTTC.

The rearrangement joins TRBV4-2 to TRBJ1-2; possible D gene TRBD1, 6 bases. Deletions cut 1 base from V and 8 bases from J, with 23 bases between. Germline V gene data show CDR1 as LGHNA and CDR2 as YNFKEQ. CDR3 length: 17 amino acids. CDR3 residues: CASSQVGWAGGQGGYTF. CDR3 DNA: TGTGCCAGCAGCCAAGTAGGATGGGCAGGAGGGCAGGGGGGCTACACCTTC.

The V call is TRBV7-9, the J call TRBJ2-5; D is uncertain. In germline, CDR1 is SEHNR, CDR2 FQNEAQ (reference sequence). This CDR3 region has 14 residues. V was pared by 5 bases and J by 2 bases, with 12 bases between. CDR3 nucleotides: TGTGCCAGCAGCCGCACACAGATTCAAGAGACCCAGTACTTC. Translating gives CASSRTQIQETQYF.

This clonotype appeared many times. This chain joins TRBV6-1 and TRBJ1-1; D is uncertain. The germline V and J ends were trimmed by 2 bases and 1 base, with 5 bases remaining between them. The germline CDR1 and CDR2 sequences are MNHNS and SASEGT. The CDR3 consists of 13 residues. CDR3 residues: CASSEWGNTEAFF. CDR3 DNA sequence: TGTGCCAGCAGTGAATGGGGGAACACTGAAGCTTTCTTT.

The chain recombines TRBV29-1 with TRBJ2-7; D is unresolved. CDR1 is SQVTM, CDR2 ANQGSEA, per germline. The CDR3 consists of 13 residues. V shed 7 bases and J shed 6 bases, with 19 bases lying between them. The CDR3 bases are TGCAGCGCCCGTGTCGGAAACCACGCCGAGCAGTACTTC. Translation gives CSARVGNHAEQYF.

This clonotype was detected ten times or more. The V gene is TRBV27, the J gene TRBJ2-7; unclear D gene. Per germline, CDR1 MNHEY and CDR2 SMNVEV (reference sequence). This CDR3 is 13 amino acids long. The V end lost 3 bases, the J end lost 2 bases, and 8 bases lay between the germline ends. CDR3 sequence reads: CASSFAGPYEQYF. The DNA of the CDR3 is TGTGCCAGCAGTTTCGCCGGGCCCTACGAGCAGTACTTC.

This clonotype occurred many times. CDR3 nucleotide sequence: TGTGCCAGCAGTTTCCTAGGGGCCTCCGAGCAGTACTTC. Translation gives CASSFLGASEQYF. This chain connects TRBV28 to TRBJ2-7, with D possibly TRBD1 on 5 matching bases. Trimming pared 3 bases from V and 6 bases from J, leaving 12 bases between. Per germline, CDR1 MDHEN and CDR2 SYDVKM. The CDR3 extends over 13 amino acids. Using reference TRBV28 and TRBJ2-7 for the parts outside the CDR3, the full variable domain is DVKVTQSSRYLVKRTGEKVFLECVQDMDHENMFWYRQDPGLGLRLIYFSYDVKMKEKGDIPEGYSVSREKKERFSLILESASTNQTSMYLCASSFLGASEQYFGPGTRLTVT.

This clonotype came up a few times. This rearrangement joins TRBV11-1 to TRBJ2-1, with TRBD1 matching 10 bases. CDR1 is SGHAT, CDR2 FQDESV, per germline (reference sequence). Losses at the gene ends were 6 bases for V and 7 bases for J; bases not matched to a gene: 12. This CDR3 is built from 16 residues. The CDR3 sequence: CASSPGQGGRRNEQFF. The CDR3 region has the DNA TGTGCCAGCAGTCCAGGACAGGGGGGACGGAGGAATGAGCAGTTCTTC.

This clonotype was counted a few times. The chain has TRBV10-3 and TRBJ1-1, with D possibly TRBD1 on 5 matching bases. V lost 1 base to trimming and J lost 2 bases, with 11 bases between them. Germline loops: CDR1 ENHRY, CDR2 SYGVKD. The CDR3 has 15 residues. The CDR3: CAISEFGGTNTEAFF. CDR3 DNA: TGTGCCATCAGTGAGTTCGGGGGAACCAACACTGAAGCTTTCTTT.

This clonotype was seen at least ten times. The chain has TRBV3-1 and TRBJ2-4; D might be TRBD2 (5 bases). Trimming cost V 0 bases and J 9 bases, with 9 bases left between them. The germline CDR1 and CDR2 sequences are LGHDT and YNNKEL (reference sequence). There are 13 residues in the CDR3. CDR3 in DNA: TGTGCCAGCAGCCAAGATCCCCGGGGCATTCAGTACTTC. Translated, it gives CASSQDPRGIQYF.

The J gene is TRBJ2-2, the V gene TRBV7-2, with 7 bases matching TRBD1. V trimming: 7 bases; J trimming: 4 bases; junction bases outside the gene matches: 12. Germline CDR1 is SGHTA and CDR2 is FQGNSA. CDR3 length: 16 amino acids. In nucleotides, the CDR3 is TGTGCCAGCACCCAACGGGGTAGGGGGCCCACCGGGGAGCTGTTTTTT. It encodes CASTQRGRGPTGELFF.